The clone carrying this TCR beta chain was seen a few times. The antigen remains undetermined. The sample originates from a study of early T cells in non-severe SARS-CoV-2 infection. In the study overall: Chains stayed unpaired after sequencing of bulk RNA from unsorted whole blood.

Whole-study results and caveats: A preference for anti-spike CD8 responses marked VDJdb matching, which missed private and CD4 specificities.

Individual cDNA molecules were tagged with unique molecular identifiers. TCRdb re-analysed the 5' RACE reads in MiXCR, keeping a single row per CDR3 protein. The profile shows 25,000 to 35,000 distinct CDR3 sequences, approximately 5.2% of them singletons. This CDR3 comprises 11 residues. Trimming removed 5 bases at V and 3 bases at J, with 5 bases between. Germline lookup yields CDR1 SGHTA and CDR2 FQGNSA. The TCR comes from an adult who was a healthcare worker with PCR-confirmed SARS-CoV-2 infection or an uninfected control (not recorded which). This chain connects TRBV7-2 to TRBJ2-7, with D possibly TRBD2 on 5 matching bases. Sequencing input: whole blood. This chain's CDR3 is CASSGLYEQYF. CDR3 DNA sequence: TGTGCCAGCAGCGGACTCTACGAGCAGTACTTC.